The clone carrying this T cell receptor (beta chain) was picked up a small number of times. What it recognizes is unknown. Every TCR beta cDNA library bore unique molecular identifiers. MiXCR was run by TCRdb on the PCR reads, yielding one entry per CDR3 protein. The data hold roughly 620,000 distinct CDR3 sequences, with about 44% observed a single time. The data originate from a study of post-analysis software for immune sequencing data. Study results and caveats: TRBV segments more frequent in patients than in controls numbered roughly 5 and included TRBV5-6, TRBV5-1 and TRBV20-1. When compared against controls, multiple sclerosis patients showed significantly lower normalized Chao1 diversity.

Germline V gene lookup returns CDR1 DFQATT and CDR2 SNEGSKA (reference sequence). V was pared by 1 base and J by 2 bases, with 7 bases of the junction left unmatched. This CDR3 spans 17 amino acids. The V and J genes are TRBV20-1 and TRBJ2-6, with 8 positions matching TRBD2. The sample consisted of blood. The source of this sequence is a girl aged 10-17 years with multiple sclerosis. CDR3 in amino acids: CSARAGGARAGANVLTF. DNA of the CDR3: TGCAGTGCTAGAGCGGGGGGGGCAAGGGCTGGGGCCAACGTCCTGACTTTC.